This T cell receptor (beta chain) was identified during a study of cytomegalovirus exposure and HLA in healthy donors. Generated by immunoSEQ multiplex PCR, the TCRdb table keeps only in-frame clones and is missing some. The sample lists about 64,000 clones; 92% were seen once. This CDR3 has 16 amino acids. Trimming shortened V by 6 bases and J by 4 bases, and 22 bases separated the two germline ends. Looked up from germline, CDR1 is SNHLY and CDR2 is FYNNEI. The V call is TRBV2, the J call TRBJ2-7, with a weak D call TRBD1 (6 bases). This receptor was identified in a woman younger than 35 in good health and CMV-seronegative. The sequenced sample was PBMCs. The CDR3 is CASRETRGLTSYEQYF. Here the CDR3 DNA reads TGTGCCAGCAGGGAAACCAGGGGTCTTACGTCGTACGAGCAGTACTTC.